The T cell receptor (beta chain) under discussion was sequenced for a study of blood T cell repertoires in COVID-19. Study information: The analysed material was cDNA or gDNA that came from T cells, B-cell-depleted T cells, or PBMCs.

Only a few counts were recorded for this clone. Only in-frame clones appear in the TCRdb table, and some are missing; sequencing was by immunoSEQ multiplex PCR. The data hold about 160,000 clones, with 80% to 90% observed a single time. This TCR derives from a woman aged 70-85 years with COVID-19, enrolled during active disease. The sequenced sample was peripheral blood.

Here the CDR3 reads CASSFRGREKLFF. CDR3 coding DNA: TGTGCCAGCAGTTTTAGGGGGCGGGAAAAACTGTTTTTT. The rearrangement uses TRBV27 and TRBJ1-4, with 7 positions matching TRBD1. Per the germline V gene, CDR1 is MNHEY and CDR2 is SMNVEV (reference sequence). V lost 3 bases and J lost 8; bases outside the gene matches: 3. The CDR3 is 13 amino acids. Filled out from reference TRBV27 and TRBJ1-4, the complete variable domain reads EAQVTQNPRYLITVTGKKLTVTCSQNMNHEYMSWYRQDPGLGLRQIYYSMNVEVTDKGDVPEGYKVSRKEKRNFPLILESPSPNQTSLYFCASSFRGREKLFFGSGTQLSVL.